The text below deals with one T cell receptor (beta chain). Its specificity is unknown. The sample belongs to a study of beta chain features in type 1 diabetes. The investigators reverse transcribed all of the isolated RNA, so they sequenced expressed TCRB transcripts. Assay used: immunoSEQ multiplex PCR; TCRdb lists only in-frame clones, some missing. The sample holds over 700,000 clones; roughly 15% are singletons and the top ten take around 0.02%. Overall study findings and caveats: Lower insertion and higher deletion counts appeared at VDJ junctions in type 1 diabetes patients.

Per the germline V gene, CDR1 is SNHLY and CDR2 is FYNNEI. Trimming pared 8 bases from V and 2 bases from J, leaving 9 bases between. The CDR3 contains 12 residues. This receptor was taken from a woman aged 18-29 years in good health. This sequence joins TRBV2 and TRBJ1-2; D is ambiguous. The specimen was naive CD4+ T cells from blood. The CDR3 nucleotides are TGTGCCAGCGGGCCGATCAACTATGGCTACACCTTC. This gives the protein CASGPINYGYTF. The entire variable domain, with the rest obtained from reference TRBV2 and TRBJ1-2, is as follows: EPEVTQTPSHQVTQMGQEVILRCVPISNHLYFYWYRQILGQKVEFLVSFYNNEISEKSEIFDDQFSVERPDGSNFTLKIRSTKLEDSAMYFCASGPINYGYTFGSGTRLTVV.